The rows below give T cell receptor beta chains drawn from one sample of a study of siplizumab effects on memory and regulatory T cells. TCRdb keeps only in-frame clones here, not all; method: immunoSEQ multiplex PCR. This table holds 95,000 to 110,000 clones, approximately 93% found once. Sequencing was done on a sample of Tregs sorted from blood. All receptors derive from a human donor in good health. CDR3s include the opening cysteine and the closing phenylalanine or tryptophan. A D gene is named only where the DNA matches it firmly. Clone size is given for some rows only: seen once, a few or many times, or a class if the clone is expanded.

d_gene: .; abundance: .; j_gene: TRBJ2-3; v_gene: TRBV6-5; CDR3nt: TGTGCCAGCAGTTACTCGAGACTAACTAGCACAGATACGCAGTATTTT; CDR3aa: CASSYSRLTSTDTQYF
d_gene: .; abundance: .; j_gene: TRBJ1-2; v_gene: TRBV5-1; CDR3nt: TGCGCCAGCAGCTTGGGGGCCCTCTATGGCTACACCTTC; CDR3aa: CASSLGALYGYTF
d_gene: TRBD2; abundance: .; j_gene: TRBJ2-7; v_gene: TRBV11-3; CDR3nt: TGTGCCAGCACCTCTCACGGGAGGGCCTACGAGCAGTACTTC; CDR3aa: CASTSHGRAYEQYF
d_gene: TRBD2; abundance: .; j_gene: TRBJ2-3; v_gene: TRBV5-4; CDR3nt: TGTGCCAGCAGCTCTAGCGGGAGTGTTTTAGATACGCAGTATTTT; CDR3aa: CASSSSGSVLDTQYF
d_gene: TRBD2; abundance: .; j_gene: TRBJ2-5; v_gene: TRBV27; CDR3nt: TGTGCCAGCAGTCCCCAGAGTAGCGGGGCTGAGGAGACCCAGTACTTC; CDR3aa: CASSPQSSGAEETQYF
d_gene: .; abundance: .; j_gene: TRBJ2-7; v_gene: TRBV5-4; CDR3nt: TGTGCCAGCAGCCGGGACCCCTCCTACGAGCAGTACTTC; CDR3aa: CASSRDPSYEQYF
d_gene: .; abundance: once; j_gene: TRBJ1-3; v_gene: TRBV11-3; CDR3nt: TGTGCCAGCAGCTTACAGGCTGGAAACACCATATATTTT; CDR3aa: CASSLQAGNTIYF
d_gene: .; abundance: .; j_gene: TRBJ2-7; v_gene: TRBV7-9; CDR3nt: TGTGCCAGCAGCCCCTTTCGAGTCGGCCCCGAGGGGGGCTCCTACGAGCAGTACTTC; CDR3aa: CASSPFRVGPEGGSYEQYF
d_gene: TRBD1; abundance: few; j_gene: TRBJ1-4; v_gene: TRBV9; CDR3nt: TGTGCCAGCAGCGCCCTGCCAGGGGGCGAAAAACTGTTTTTT; CDR3aa: CASSALPGGEKLFF
d_gene: TRBD1; abundance: .; j_gene: TRBJ2-7; v_gene: TRBV7-2; CDR3nt: TGTGCCTCCAACAGGGGAGTCACCTACGAGCAGTACTTC; CDR3aa: CASNRGVTYEQYF
d_gene: .; abundance: .; j_gene: TRBJ2-3; v_gene: TRBV5-1; CDR3nt: TGCGCCAGCAGCTCGACTGTTGGGGTTACGCAGTATTTT; CDR3aa: CASSSTVGVTQYF
d_gene: .; abundance: .; j_gene: TRBJ1-1; v_gene: TRBV14; CDR3nt: TGTGCCAGCAGCCAAGGGGCAGCATACACTGAAGCTTTCTTT; CDR3aa: CASSQGAAYTEAFF
d_gene: .; abundance: .; j_gene: TRBJ2-1; v_gene: TRBV4-2; CDR3nt: TGTGCCAGCAGCCAGGTTCGAGGGGCTAGGAACAATGAGCAGTTCTTC; CDR3aa: CASSQVRGARNNEQFF
d_gene: TRBD2; abundance: .; j_gene: TRBJ2-7; v_gene: TRBV9; CDR3nt: TGTGCCAGCAGCCCCCATTCCGGGACTAGCGGGAGAGGGGGTTACGAGCAGTACTTC; CDR3aa: CASSPHSGTSGRGGYEQYF
d_gene: TRBD1; abundance: .; j_gene: TRBJ1-2; v_gene: TRBV6-4; CDR3nt: TGTGCCAGCAGTCCCCGATGGGGGACAGGGGGTCATGGCTACACCTTC; CDR3aa: CASSPRWGTGGHGYTF
d_gene: .; abundance: .; j_gene: TRBJ1-3; v_gene: TRBV5-1; CDR3nt: TGCGCCAGCAGCTTCGAACTCTCTGGAAACACCATATATTTT; CDR3aa: CASSFELSGNTIYF
d_gene: .; abundance: .; j_gene: TRBJ2-1; v_gene: TRBV7-3; CDR3nt: TGTGCCAGCAGCTTAACTAGCGGACCACCGTTTACTGAGCAGTTCTTC; CDR3aa: CASSLTSGPPFTEQFF
d_gene: .; abundance: .; j_gene: TRBJ2-7; v_gene: TRBV11-3; CDR3nt: TGTGCCAGCAGCCCCCGCAGGGCCGGGTCCGAGCAGTACTTC; CDR3aa: CASSPRRAGSEQYF
d_gene: .; abundance: .; j_gene: TRBJ1-4; v_gene: TRBV5-1; CDR3nt: TGCGCCAGCGGACGGGGGCCAGGGGAAAAACTGTTTTTT; CDR3aa: CASGRGPGEKLFF
d_gene: TRBD1; abundance: .; j_gene: TRBJ2-2; v_gene: TRBV18; CDR3nt: TGTGCCAGCTCACCTCCGTTAGGTATTCGGGACAGGGGATCGAACACCGGGGAGCTGTTTTTT; CDR3aa: CASSPPLGIRDRGSNTGELFF
d_gene: .; abundance: .; j_gene: TRBJ2-1; v_gene: TRBV18; CDR3nt: TGTGCCAGCTCACCGCATTCAGGGACGAATGAGCAGTTCTTC; CDR3aa: CASSPHSGTNEQFF
d_gene: TRBD1; abundance: .; j_gene: TRBJ2-5; v_gene: TRBV7-2; CDR3nt: TGTGCCAGCAGCTTAGGTCGCATAAGGGGGCGAGAGACCCAGTACTTC; CDR3aa: CASSLGRIRGRETQYF
d_gene: .; abundance: .; j_gene: TRBJ2-1; v_gene: TRBV19; CDR3nt: TGTGCCTCAAGGCGGGGCAATGAGCAGTTCTTC; CDR3aa: CASRRGNEQFF
d_gene: .; abundance: .; j_gene: TRBJ1-4; v_gene: TRBV4-1; CDR3nt: TGCGCCAGCAGCCAAGCTACAGGTTCGTCGAGCGAAAAACTGTTTTTT; CDR3aa: CASSQATGSSSEKLFF
d_gene: .; abundance: .; j_gene: TRBJ2-7; v_gene: TRBV7-9; CDR3nt: TGTGCCAGCAGCTTAGCCGAGACCTACGAGCAGTACTTC; CDR3aa: CASSLAETYEQYF
d_gene: .; abundance: .; j_gene: TRBJ2-2; v_gene: TRBV11-2; CDR3nt: TGTGCCAGCAGCTTAGTCTCCTACCCGAAGGGGGAGCTGTTTTTT; CDR3aa: CASSLVSYPKGELFF
d_gene: TRBD1; abundance: .; j_gene: TRBJ2-7; v_gene: TRBV15; CDR3nt: TGTGCCACCAGCCCACCCCCAGGACCGGGACAGGGAACGGAAGAGCAGTACTTC; CDR3aa: CATSPPPGPGQGTEEQYF
d_gene: .; abundance: .; j_gene: TRBJ2-1; v_gene: TRBV5-1; CDR3nt: TGCGCCAGCAGCTCAACGTTTCAGCAGTTCTTC; CDR3aa: CASSSTFQQFF
d_gene: .; abundance: .; j_gene: TRBJ1-4; v_gene: TRBV5-1; CDR3nt: TGCGCCAGCAGCTTGTCCGGGTGGACTAATGAAAAACTGTTTTTT; CDR3aa: CASSLSGWTNEKLFF
d_gene: .; abundance: .; j_gene: TRBJ2-2; v_gene: TRBV7-6; CDR3nt: TGTGCCAGCAGCCAGAATTCAATTTACACCGGGGAGCTGTTTTTT; CDR3aa: CASSQNSIYTGELFF
d_gene: TRBD1; abundance: .; j_gene: TRBJ2-7; v_gene: TRBV13; CDR3nt: TGTGCCAGCACCCTGCGAGCCGCGGGACAGGGAAAATACGAGCAGTACTTC; CDR3aa: CASTLRAAGQGKYEQYF
d_gene: .; abundance: .; j_gene: TRBJ1-2; v_gene: TRBV5-1; CDR3nt: TGCGCCAGCAGCTTGGGGGGGTCTCGGAGCTATGGCTACACCTTC; CDR3aa: CASSLGGSRSYGYTF
d_gene: TRBD1; abundance: .; j_gene: TRBJ2-7; v_gene: TRBV11-2; CDR3nt: TGTGCCAGCAGCGTGATGGACAGGGCTGGAGAGCAGTACTTC; CDR3aa: CASSVMDRAGEQYF
d_gene: .; abundance: .; j_gene: TRBJ2-7; v_gene: TRBV20-1; CDR3nt: TGCAGTGCTAGAGGAGAGGGGGAGCAGTACTTC; CDR3aa: CSARGEGEQYF
d_gene: .; abundance: .; j_gene: TRBJ2-2; v_gene: TRBV30; CDR3nt: TGTGCCTGGAGTGTACGGCTAGCGCGCACCGGGGAGCTGTTTTTT; CDR3aa: CAWSVRLARTGELFF
d_gene: .; abundance: few; j_gene: TRBJ1-6; v_gene: TRBV2; CDR3nt: TGTGCCAGCAGTGGAGGCCTGGACGGGACACCCCTCCACTTT; CDR3aa: CASSGGLDGTPLHF
d_gene: .; abundance: .; j_gene: TRBJ1-6; v_gene: TRBV4-1; CDR3nt: TGCGCCAGCAGCCAAGAATCGGTAGGATTCCCCCTCCACTTT; CDR3aa: CASSQESVGFPLHF
d_gene: TRBD2; abundance: .; j_gene: TRBJ2-1; v_gene: TRBV14; CDR3nt: TGTGCCAGCAGCCAAGAGATTTTAGCGGGGCCTTTGTTCTTC; CDR3aa: CASSQEILAGPLFF
d_gene: .; abundance: .; j_gene: TRBJ1-2; v_gene: TRBV7-8; CDR3nt: TGTGCCAGCAGCTTAGATCCACTATATGGCTACACCTTC; CDR3aa: CASSLDPLYGYTF
d_gene: .; abundance: .; j_gene: TRBJ1-4; v_gene: TRBV11-2; CDR3nt: TGTGCCAGCAGCTTAGATGATGGGGTAGGAGAAAAACTGTTTTTT; CDR3aa: CASSLDDGVGEKLFF
d_gene: .; abundance: .; j_gene: TRBJ1-2; v_gene: TRBV2; CDR3nt: TGTGCCAGCAGTCCTCAGGGAGCCGGCTACACCTTC; CDR3aa: CASSPQGAGYTF
d_gene: .; abundance: .; j_gene: TRBJ1-1; v_gene: TRBV7-9; CDR3nt: TGTGCCAGCAGCTCCTTGGGGGGTCAGAGGACTGAAGCTTTCTTT; CDR3aa: CASSSLGGQRTEAFF
d_gene: .; abundance: .; j_gene: TRBJ1-2; v_gene: TRBV6-1; CDR3nt: TGTGCCAGCAGTGAACGTTCAGGCTACTATGGCTACACCTTC; CDR3aa: CASSERSGYYGYTF
d_gene: .; abundance: .; j_gene: TRBJ2-5; v_gene: TRBV10-3; CDR3nt: TGTGCCAGCATAAACGGGACTTTCCAAGAGACCCAGTACTTC; CDR3aa: CASINGTFQETQYF